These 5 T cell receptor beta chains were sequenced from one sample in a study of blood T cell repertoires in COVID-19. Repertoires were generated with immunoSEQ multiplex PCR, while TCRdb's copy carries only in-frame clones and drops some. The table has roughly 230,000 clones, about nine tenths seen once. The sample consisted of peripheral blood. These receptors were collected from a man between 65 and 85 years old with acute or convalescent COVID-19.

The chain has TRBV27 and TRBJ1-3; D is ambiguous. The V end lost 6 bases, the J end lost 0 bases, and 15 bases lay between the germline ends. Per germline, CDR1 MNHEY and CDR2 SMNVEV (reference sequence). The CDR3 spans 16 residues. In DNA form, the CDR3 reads TGTGCCAGCAGATCCGCCGGGGTGGACTCTGGAAACACCATATATTTT. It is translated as CASRSAGVDSGNTIYF.

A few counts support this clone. CDR3 loop: CASSLTGGNEQYF. The CDR3 DNA follows: TGCGCCAGCAGCTTGACGGGGGGGAACGAGCAGTACTTC. V usage is TRBV5-1 and J usage is TRBJ2-7; 8 nucleotides agree with TRBD2. V lost 1 base to trimming and J lost 5 bases; unmatched junction nucleotides: 2. The germline CDR1 and CDR2 sequences are SGHRS and YFSETQ. CDR3 length: 13 amino acids.

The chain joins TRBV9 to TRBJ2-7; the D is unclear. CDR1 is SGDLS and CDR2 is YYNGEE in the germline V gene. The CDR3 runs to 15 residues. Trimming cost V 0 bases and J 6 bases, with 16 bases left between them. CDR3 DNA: TGTGCCAGCAGCGTAGGTGGGCCCCTGATGGGCGAGCAGTACTTC. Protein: CASSVGGPLMGEQYF.

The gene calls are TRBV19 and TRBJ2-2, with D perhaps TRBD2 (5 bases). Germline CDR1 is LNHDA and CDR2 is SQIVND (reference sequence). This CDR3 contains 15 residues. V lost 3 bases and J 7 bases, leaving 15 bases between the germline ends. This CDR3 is CASSIGGYRGGELFF. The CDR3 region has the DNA TGTGCCAGTAGTATTGGAGGTTATCGGGGCGGGGAGCTGTTTTTT. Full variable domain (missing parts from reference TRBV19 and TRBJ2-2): DGGITQSPKYLFRKEGQNVTLSCEQNLNHDAMYWYRQDPGQGLRLIYYSQIVNDFQKGDIAEGYSVSREKKESFPLTVTSAQKNPTAFYLCASSIGGYRGGELFFGEGSRLTVL.

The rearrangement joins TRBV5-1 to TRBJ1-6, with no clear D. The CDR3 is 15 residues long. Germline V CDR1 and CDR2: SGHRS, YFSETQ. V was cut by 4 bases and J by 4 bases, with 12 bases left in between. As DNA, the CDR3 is TGCGCCAGCAGCGGAGGAAGGCAGTATAATTCACCCCTCCACTTT. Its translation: CASSGGRQYNSPLHF.